These 29 T cell receptor beta chains were all obtained from the same sample, sequenced in a study of a mutant IDH1 vaccine in newly diagnosed glioma. Sequencing used immunoSEQ multiplex PCR; TCRdb keeps in-frame clones, though not all of them. The sample shows fewer than 55,000 clones, approximately 65% of them seen only once. Antigens of these TCRs are unknown. Noted time point: week 47, end of study. Vaccine doses each comprised 300 ug of mutant IDH1 20-mer peptide, with topical imiquimod. The source was peripheral blood mononuclear cells (PBMCs), collected from a glioma patient whose treatment included an IDH1 peptide vaccine. Receptor source: a man aged 35 to 55 with glioma. Some clones in this sample may be carry-over from other donors' samples.

This chain uses TRBV5-1 with TRBJ1-2; D is undetermined. V was clipped by 0 bases and J by 5 bases, with 8 bases between them. The CDR3 spans 13 residues. Looked up from germline, CDR1 is SGHRS and CDR2 is YFSETQ. The CDR3 region is CASSLGEQYGYTF. The CDR3, as DNA: TGCGCCAGCAGCTTGGGAGAGCAATATGGCTACACCTTC.

A word on this clone: The junction differs from germline at one of its ends, possibly a read error. The same CDR3 arises from other DNA sequences in this sample as well. The chain is built from TRBV30 and TRBJ1-4, with 8 positions matching TRBD1. Germline V gene lookup returns CDR1 GTSNPN and CDR2 SVGIG (reference sequence). This CDR3 has 14 amino acids. CDR3 in amino acids: CGTSTGEGREKLFF. CDR3 in DNA: TGCGGGACTTCGACAGGGGAGGGAAGAGAAAAACTGTTTTTT.

V gene TRBV6-5 combines with J gene TRBJ2-5; TRBD1 agrees at 8 bases. The V gene end was trimmed by 2 bases and the J gene end by 0 bases; junction bases not matched to a gene: 5. Germline CDR1 is MNHEY and CDR2 is SVGAGI. The CDR3 sequence is 16 residues long. CDR3 coding DNA: TGTGCCAGCAGTTACGGACAGGGTGGGTACCAAGAGACCCAGTACTTC. Protein sequence: CASSYGQGGYQETQYF.

The gene calls are TRBV5-1 and TRBJ2-6; 9 bases match TRBD1. CDR1 SGHRS and CDR2 YFSETQ come from the germline V gene. J gave up 1 base and V 3 bases, and 14 bases lay outside the gene matches. This CDR3 has 20 residues. The CDR3 is CASSSGTGLAGGSGANVLTF. The CDR3 bases are TGCGCCAGCAGCTCCGGGACAGGGTTAGCTGGTGGATCTGGGGCCAACGTCCTGACTTTC.

This rearrangement joins TRBV19 to TRBJ1-1, with 10 bases lining up with TRBD1. With V trimmed by 5 bases and J by 1 base, 1 base remained unmatched. The CDR3 runs 14 residues. CDR1 and CDR2 from the germline V gene are LNHDA and SQIVND (reference sequence). CDR3 region: CASSGQGGNTEAFF. CDR3 bases: TGTGCCAGTAGTGGACAGGGGGGGAACACTGAAGCTTTCTTT.

The CDR3 protein is CASSGGKYEQYF. The CDR3, as DNA: TGTGCCAGTAGCGGGGGGAAATACGAGCAGTACTTC. This sequence joins TRBV2 and TRBJ2-7; TRBD2 aligns across 10 bases. V was clipped by 9 bases and J by 4 bases; unmatched bases: 3. The germline V gene has CDR1 SNHLY and CDR2 FYNNEI. The CDR3 is made up of 12 amino acids.

The CDR3 protein is CSVEPSVRVWTQYF. In nucleotides, the CDR3 is TGCAGCGTTGAACCCTCGGTAAGAGTCTGGACGCAGTATTTT. The chain is built from TRBV29-1 and TRBJ2-3; no reliable D call. Germline CDR1 and CDR2: SQVTM and ANQGSEA. Trimming shortened V by 2 bases and J by 9 bases, and 18 bases separated the two germline ends. The CDR3 contains 14 residues.

The gene calls are TRBV19 and TRBJ2-1; D gene unclear. Germline CDR1 LNHDA, CDR2 SQIVND (reference sequence). Trimming pared 3 bases from V and 6 bases from J, leaving 12 bases between. The CDR3 sequence is 14 residues long. CDR3 residues: CASSISLVVNEQFF. DNA for the CDR3: TGTGCCAGTAGTATCTCGCTAGTCGTCAATGAGCAGTTCTTC.

The chain joins TRBV7-2 to TRBJ2-1; 11 positions match TRBD1. The V gene's germline CDR1 is SGHTA and CDR2 FQGNSA. The CDR3 runs 15 residues. The V segment lost 4 bases and the J segment 9 bases; nucleotides outside the gene matches: 8. This CDR3 reads CASSSAGQGVGEQFF. CDR3 sequence (DNA): TGTGCCAGCAGCTCCGCGGGACAGGGGGTGGGTGAGCAGTTCTTC.

The gene calls are TRBV19 and TRBJ1-1; 9 nucleotides agree with TRBD1. Germline V gene sequence: CDR1 LNHDA, CDR2 SQIVND (reference sequence). The J segment lost 5 bases and the V segment lost 4 bases, leaving 8 bases of the junction unmatched. The CDR3 covers 15 residues. The chain's CDR3 is CASSKGGTGTTEAFF. The CDR3 region has the DNA TGTGCCAGTAGTAAAGGGGGGACAGGGACGACTGAAGCTTTCTTT.

This clone appeared a single time. This chain joins TRBV19 and TRBJ2-1; maybe TRBD2 (6 bases). The CDR3 is made up of 14 amino acids. Between the trimmed V and J ends, which lost 6 bases and 5 bases, there was a span of 14 bases. Germline lookup yields CDR1 LNHDA and CDR2 SQIVND (reference sequence). CDR3 DNA: TGTGCCAGTAGATCTGCGGGAAGCAACAATGAGCAGTTCTTC. It is translated as CASRSAGSNNEQFF. The full variable domain, its missing parts supplied by reference TRBV19 and TRBJ2-1, is DGGITQSPKYLFRKEGQNVTLSCEQNLNHDAMYWYRQDPGQGLRLIYYSQIVNDFQKGDIAEGYSVSREKKESFPLTVTSAQKNPTAFYLCASRSAGSNNEQFFGPGTRLTVL.

The chain links TRBV5-4 to TRBJ2-1; the match to TRBD2 covers 12 bases. This CDR3 comprises 13 residues. Per the germline V gene, CDR1 is SGHNT and CDR2 is YYREEE (reference sequence). The junction had 9 bases not matched to a gene; V was cut back by 4 bases and J by 16 bases. This CDR3 is CASSERTSGAGFF. In nucleotides, the CDR3 is TGTGCCAGCAGCGAACGGACTAGCGGGGCTGGCTTCTTC.

J is TRBJ2-3 and V is TRBV6-1, with D perhaps TRBD1 or TRBD2 (6 bases each). V lost 4 bases to trimming and J lost 0 bases, with 14 bases between them. The CDR3 consists of 16 residues. Germline CDR1 is MNHNS and CDR2 is SASEGT. The CDR3 nucleotides read TGTGCCAGCAGTGTCAGATGGGGGGCTAGCACAGATACGCAGTATTTT. Translation: CASSVRWGASTDTQYF.

This sequence joins TRBV7-6 and TRBJ2-7; possible D gene TRBD2, 6 bases. The CDR3 runs 14 residues. Trimming stripped 1 base from V and 3 bases from J, with 10 bases between. Per the germline V gene, CDR1 is SGHVS and CDR2 is FNYEAQ. The CDR3 reads CASSLEAGGYEQYF. The CDR3 nucleotides are TGTGCCAGCAGCTTAGAAGCGGGTGGCTACGAGCAGTACTTC.

To note about this clone: At the DNA level, this CDR3 is encoded by other sequences in the same sample as well. The chain links TRBV7-9 to TRBJ1-1; a weak D match, TRBD1 (6 bases). CDR1 and CDR2 from the germline V gene are SEHNR and FQNEAQ (reference sequence). The CDR3 has 13 residues. V was shortened by 5 bases and J by 1 base, with 8 bases between the two germline ends. The CDR3 DNA follows: TGTGCCAGCAGCCGACAGGAGAACACTGAAGCTTTCTTT. As protein: CASSRQENTEAFF.

This chain links TRBV5-5 with TRBJ2-2; D not resolved. The CDR3 extends over 13 amino acids. Trimming cost V 4 bases and J 6 bases, with 10 bases left between them. Germline CDR1 is SGHKS and CDR2 is YYEKEE (reference sequence). This chain's CDR3 is CASSRIRAGELFF. The CDR3 DNA sequence: TGTGCCAGCAGCCGAATTAGGGCCGGGGAGCTGTTTTTT.

The chain carries TRBV4-2 and TRBJ2-7; 8 nucleotides line up with TRBD2. Unmatched junction bases numbered 16, after V lost 3 bases and J lost 3 bases. Germline CDR1 LGHNA, CDR2 YNFKEQ. The CDR3 length is 18 residues. The CDR3 reads CASSHFAGGIFTYYEQYF. CDR3 nucleotide sequence: TGTGCCAGCAGCCACTTTGCGGGGGGCATATTCACATACTACGAGCAGTACTTC.

This clone was seen a few times. J is TRBJ2-5 and V is TRBV2; no reliable D call. Trimming took 8 bases from V and 4 from J, leaving 2 bases between them. The V gene's germline CDR1 is SNHLY and CDR2 FYNNEI. This CDR3 is built from 9 residues. The CDR3: CASGETQYF. In DNA, the CDR3 is TGTGCCAGCGGAGAGACCCAGTACTTC. Drawing the rest from reference TRBV2 and TRBJ2-5, the complete variable domain is EPEVTQTPSHQVTQMGQEVILRCVPISNHLYFYWYRQILGQKVEFLVSFYNNEISEKSEIFDDQFSVERPDGSNFTLKIRSTKLEDSAMYFCASGETQYFGPGTRLLVL.

The DNA of the CDR3 is TGTGCCAGCAGCCTAGAAAGATGGGCTAGCGGGGGCTCGGAGACCCAGTACTTC. Translation gives CASSLERWASGGSETQYF. The gene calls are TRBV7-2 and TRBJ2-5; 10 nucleotides line up with TRBD2. V lost 5 bases, J lost 5 bases, and 17 bases stayed unmatched. The CDR3 is 18 amino acids. The V gene's germline CDR1 is SGHTA and CDR2 FQGNSA.

This clone was detected a few times. The chain combines TRBV7-8 with TRBJ1-6; the D is unclear. Trimming took 4 bases from V and 8 from J, leaving 9 bases between them. The length of the CDR3 is 13 residues. CDR1 is SGHVS, CDR2 FQNEAQ, per germline. The CDR3, as DNA: TGTGCCAGCAGCTCTCAGGATTATTCACCCCTCCACTTT. It encodes CASSSQDYSPLHF.

The V and J genes are TRBV2 and TRBJ1-2; 9 nucleotides align to TRBD1. The CDR3 length is 15 residues. The germline V gene encodes CDR1 SNHLY and CDR2 FYNNEI. V was clipped by 5 bases and J by 4 bases; unmatched bases: 8. Here the CDR3 DNA reads TGTGCCAGCAGTTCCCCGGGACAGGGCACCTATGGCTACACCTTC. It specifies CASSSPGQGTYGYTF.

This rearrangement joins TRBV27 to TRBJ2-2, with 9 bases aligning to TRBD1. The CDR3 runs 16 residues. Germline CDR1 MNHEY, CDR2 SMNVEV (reference sequence). J lost 2 bases, V lost 6 bases, and 7 bases had no gene match. DNA of the CDR3: TGTGCCAGCAGACGAACAGGGGGCCCAAACACCGGGGAGCTGTTTTTT. The encoded protein is CASRRTGGPNTGELFF.

The chain couples TRBV7-2 to TRBJ2-7; D remains ambiguous. Trimming pared 4 bases from V and 2 bases from J, leaving 9 bases between. The length of the CDR3 is 13 residues. The V gene's germline CDR1 is SGHTA and CDR2 FQGNSA. CDR3 protein: CASSSLSPYEQYF. The CDR3 bases are TGTGCCAGCAGCTCCCTCTCTCCCTACGAGCAGTACTTC.

This rearrangement joins TRBV5-1 to TRBJ1-1; D perhaps matches TRBD1 (6 bases). Trimming left V 4 bases short and J 10 bases short, with 20 bases between. Germline V gives CDR1 SGHRS, CDR2 YFSETQ. The CDR3 consists of 14 residues. CDR3: CASSLWDNKLGAFF. The CDR3, as DNA: TGCGCCAGCAGCCTCTGGGACAACAAGTTAGGAGCTTTCTTT. The full variable domain, rest sourced from reference TRBV5-1 and TRBJ1-1, is KAGVTQTPRYLIKTRGQQVTLSCSPISGHRSVSWYQQTPGQGLQFLFEYFSETQRNKGNFPGRFSGRQFSNSRSEMNVSTLELGDSALYLCASSLWDNKLGAFFGQGTRLTVV.

This clone occurred a few times. The chain carries TRBV27 and TRBJ1-2; D unclear. The CDR3 spans 12 residues. V was cut by 9 bases and J by 4 bases, with 12 bases left in between. Germline loops: CDR1 MNHEY, CDR2 SMNVEV (reference sequence). CDR3 sequence: CASTTPPYGYTF. CDR3 bases: TGTGCCAGTACGACTCCCCCCTATGGCTACACCTTC.

This chain joins TRBV6-1 and TRBJ1-4; no clear D. The germline V and J ends were trimmed by 5 bases and 6 bases, with 16 bases remaining between them. CDR3 length: 15 amino acids. Germline V gene lookup returns CDR1 MNHNS and CDR2 SASEGT. The CDR3 region has the DNA TGTGCCAGCAGTTCTCGACCCGGGTGGGATGAAAAACTGTTTTTT. Its translation is CASSSRPGWDEKLFF.

This chain joins TRBV10-1 and TRBJ2-7; tentatively, D is TRBD1 (6 bases). V was trimmed by 1 base and J by 6 bases, leaving 10 bases between them. The germline V gene has CDR1 WNHNN and CDR2 SYGVQD (reference sequence). There are 13 residues in the CDR3. This CDR3 is CASSEYRVGEQYF. The CDR3 DNA follows: TGCGCCAGCAGTGAGTACAGGGTGGGCGAGCAGTACTTC.

Concerning this clone itself: The same CDR3 also results from other DNA sequences found in this sample. This sequence joins TRBV5-1 and TRBJ2-7; D remains unclear. This CDR3 contains 12 residues. V lost 5 bases, J lost 3 bases, and 9 bases lay in between. CDR1 is SGHRS and CDR2 is YFSETQ in the germline V gene. CDR3 sequence reads: CASSLESYEQYF. Here the CDR3 DNA reads TGCGCCAGCAGTCTGGAAAGCTACGAGCAGTACTTC.

This clone has just a few counts. The J gene is TRBJ2-7, the V gene TRBV10-2, with 7 positions matching TRBD2. Germline CDR1 and CDR2: WSHSY and SAAADI. V lost 5 bases and J lost 2; bases outside the gene matches: 6. The CDR3 totals 14 residues. This chain's CDR3 is CASSWVGGTYEQYF. The CDR3 nucleotides read TGCGCCAGCAGTTGGGTCGGGGGGACCTACGAGCAGTACTTC.